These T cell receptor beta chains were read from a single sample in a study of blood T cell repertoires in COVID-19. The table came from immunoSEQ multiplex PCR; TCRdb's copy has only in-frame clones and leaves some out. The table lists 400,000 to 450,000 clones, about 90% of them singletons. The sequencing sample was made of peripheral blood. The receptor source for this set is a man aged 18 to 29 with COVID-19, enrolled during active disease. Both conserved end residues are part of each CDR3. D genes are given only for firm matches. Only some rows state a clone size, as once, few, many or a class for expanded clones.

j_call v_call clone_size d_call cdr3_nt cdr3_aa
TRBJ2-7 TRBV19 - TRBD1 TGTGCCAGTAGTATAGCTGGGACAGGGCCTTACGAGCAGTACTTC CASSIAGTGPYEQYF
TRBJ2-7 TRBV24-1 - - TGTGCCACCAGTGATCGGAGGGCAAGGGCGTACGAGCAGTACTTC CATSDRRARAYEQYF
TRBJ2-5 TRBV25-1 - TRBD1 TGTGCCAGCAGTAGCTCGGGACAGGGGAGTGAGACCCAGTACTTC CASSSSGQGSETQYF
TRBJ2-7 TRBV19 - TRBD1 TGTGCCAGTAGTAGGGCTCCGGGACAGGGGGCGGACGAGCAGTACTTC CASSRAPGQGADEQYF
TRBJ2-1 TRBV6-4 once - TGTGCCAGCAGTCCAACCTGGGGGGTTAACAATGAGCAGTTCTTC CASSPTWGVNNEQFF
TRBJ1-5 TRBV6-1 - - TGTGCCAGCAGTGAAGCGCATAAGGGGACCCAGCATTTT CASSEAHKGTQHF
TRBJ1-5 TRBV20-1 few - TGCAGTGCTGGGAGGGTCGCTACCCAGCATTTT CSAGRVATQHF
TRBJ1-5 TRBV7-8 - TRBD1 TGTGCCAGCAGCTTACCTACCGGGACAGGGGGCAGTTATAGCAATCAGCCCCAGCATTTT CASSLPTGTGGSYSNQPQHF
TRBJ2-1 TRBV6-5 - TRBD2 TGTGCCAGCAGTTTTAGCGGGGACTACAATGAGCAGTTCTTC CASSFSGDYNEQFF
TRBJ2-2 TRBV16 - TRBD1 TGTGCCAGCAGCCAATCCCAGGGGGCAATCGGGGAGCTGTTTTTT CASSQSQGAIGELFF
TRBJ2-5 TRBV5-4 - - TGTGCCAGCAGCTTGGAATATGAGGAGACCCAGTACTTC CASSLEYEETQYF
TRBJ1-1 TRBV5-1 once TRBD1 TGCGCCAGCAGCCCGGGACAGTCCATCGCTGAAGCTTTCTTT CASSPGQSIAEAFF
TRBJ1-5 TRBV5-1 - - TGCGCCAGCAGCTTGGCCTCGGTATCGTCAGGGATTCATAGCAATCAGCCCCAGCATTTT CASSLASVSSGIHSNQPQHF
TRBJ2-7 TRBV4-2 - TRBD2 TGTGCCAGCAGCCACGGGACTAGCCCTAGAGAGCAGTACTTC CASSHGTSPREQYF
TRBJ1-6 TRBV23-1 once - TGCGCCAGCAGTCAATTCAAACAGGGCTGCTATAATTCACCCCTCCACTTT CASSQFKQGCYNSPLHF
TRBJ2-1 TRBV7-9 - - TGTGCCAGCAGCTTAGGGCGGAGCCCCTACAATGAGCAGTTCTTC CASSLGRSPYNEQFF
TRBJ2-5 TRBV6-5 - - TGTGCCAGCAGTTACTCAACTACTCAAGAGACCCAGTACTTC CASSYSTTQETQYF
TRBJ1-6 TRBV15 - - TGTGCCACCAGCAGACTCAGTGTTATGGATTCACCCCTCCACTTT CATSRLSVMDSPLHF
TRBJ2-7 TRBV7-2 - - TGTGCCAGCAGCTTAGCGGGGGGATCCTACGAGCAGTACTTC CASSLAGGSYEQYF
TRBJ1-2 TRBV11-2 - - TGTGCCAGCAGCCCGCAGGGAAATGGCTACACCTTC CASSPQGNGYTF
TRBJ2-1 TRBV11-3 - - TGTGCCAGCAGCTCGGGAACCGCTACAAAGCAGTTCTTC CASSSGTATKQFF
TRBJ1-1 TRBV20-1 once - TGCAGTGCTAGTTCGGGGGGCACTGAAGCTTTCTTT CSASSGGTEAFF
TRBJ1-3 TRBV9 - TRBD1 TGTGCCAGCAGCGTAGACGGGACAGGGTCAGGAAACACCATATATTTT CASSVDGTGSGNTIYF
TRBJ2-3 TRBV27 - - TGTGCCAGCAGTGGTAGGGGCCGGGATACGCAGTATTTT CASSGRGRDTQYF